This TCR beta chain was documented in a study of circulating and synovial CD4+ cells in juvenile arthritis. The CDR3 is 14 amino acids. Per germline, CDR1 SQVTM and CDR2 ANQGSEA. The trim removed 7 bases at V and 7 bases at J, leaving 7 bases unmatched. Note on this clone: Its matching antigen is unknown.

General study findings and limits: T cell genome counts differed by at least an order of magnitude between CPL and CD4 samples.

Libraries were prepared by immunoSEQ multiplex PCR; TCRdb keeps only in-frame clonotypes and omits some of them. The sample shows about 32,000 clones, 93% of them seen only once. This receptor was identified in a human donor with juvenile idiopathic arthritis. Material: CD4+ T cells from blood. The V gene is TRBV29-1, the J gene TRBJ2-1, with TRBD2 matching over 13 bases. The CDR3 region has the DNA TGCAGCGGCCGGGGACTAGCGGGGACTAATGAGCAGTTCTTC. This translates into CSGRGLAGTNEQFF.